These 18 T cell receptor beta chains came from one sample sequenced in a study of blood T cell repertoires in COVID-19. Method: immunoSEQ multiplex PCR; TCRdb's copy keeps in-frame clones and lacks some. The repertoire includes about 330,000 clones, 92% of them detected once, and 18% sits in the top ten. The specimen was PBMCs or T cells enriched from blood (not recorded which). These receptors originate from a woman in her 30s who had recovered from COVID-19.

J is TRBJ2-2 and V is TRBV10-1, with TRBD1 matching over 12 bases. This CDR3 spans 17 amino acids. The ends lost 2 bases at V and 6 bases at J; junction bases unmatched: 7. Germline CDR1 WNHNN, CDR2 SYGVQD (reference sequence). The CDR3 DNA reads as TGCGCCAGCAGTGAGGGGGGACAGGGGGCGCTTCCCGGGGAGCTGTTTTTT. As protein: CASSEGGQGALPGELFF.

The rearrangement links TRBV7-9 to TRBJ2-7; perhaps TRBD2 as D (6 bases). V shed 2 bases and J shed 2 bases, with 13 bases lying between them. There are 15 residues in the CDR3. From germline, CDR1 is SEHNR and CDR2 FQNEAQ (reference sequence). The CDR3 loop is CASSLRGDPTYEQYF. Written as DNA, the CDR3 is TGTGCCAGCAGCTTACGCGGGGATCCCACCTACGAGCAGTACTTC.

This clone was counted a single time. V is TRBV3-1 (or the pseudogene TRBV3-2) and J is TRBJ2-3, with TRBD2 matching over 9 bases. CDR3 length: 16 residues. V trimming: 1 base; J trimming: 6 bases; junction bases outside the gene matches: 8. CDR1 and CDR2 from the germline V gene are LGHDT and YNNKEL (reference sequence). The CDR3 here is CASSQVVAGVGDTQYF. The CDR3 DNA follows: TGTGCCAGCAGCCAAGTAGTAGCGGGAGTAGGGGATACGCAGTATTTT.

The chain joins TRBV11-2 to TRBJ2-5; a weak D match, TRBD1 (5 bases). This CDR3 has 15 residues. Trimming removed 5 bases at V and 1 base at J, with 14 bases between. The germline CDR1 and CDR2 sequences are SGHAT and FQNNGV. The CDR3 coding sequence is TGTGCCAGCAGCAAAGTACAGGCGTTCCAAGAGACCCAGTACTTC. This gives the protein CASSKVQAFQETQYF.

This rearrangement joins TRBV7-6 to TRBJ2-2; 8 bases are a match to TRBD1. CDR1 SGHVS and CDR2 FNYEAQ come from the germline V gene. This CDR3 is 14 amino acids long. With 5 bases clipped from V and 6 bases from J, the junction kept 5 bases outside the gene matches. CDR3 in amino acids: CASSPQGAAGELFF. The CDR3 DNA is TGTGCCAGCAGCCCCCAGGGGGCTGCCGGGGAGCTGTTTTTT.

The chain links TRBV15 to TRBJ1-3; D may be TRBD1 (5 bases). The CDR3 covers 17 residues. V lost 1 base and J lost 1, with 14 bases in between. CDR1 and CDR2 from the germline V gene are LNHNV and YYDKDF (reference sequence). CDR3 residues: CATSRGRTPTSGNTIYF. For the CDR3, the DNA is TGTGCCACCAGCAGAGGGCGGACACCGACTTCTGGAAACACCATATATTTT.

A remark on this clone: Within the sample, other DNA sequences also encode this same CDR3. The J gene is TRBJ1-5, the V gene TRBV7-2, with D tentatively TRBD1 (5 bases). CDR1 is SGHTA, CDR2 FQGNSA, per germline. This CDR3 comprises 13 residues. V lost 5 bases and J lost 5, with 10 bases in between. DNA of the CDR3: TGTGCCAGCAGCCGAGGAGGGGATCAGCCCCAGCATTTT. It encodes CASSRGGDQPQHF.

The genes are TRBV21-1 and TRBJ1-5. TRBV21-1 represents a pseudogene. The CDR3 loop spans 14 amino acids. The CDR3 coding sequence is TGTGCCAGCGCGGGACGGTCGAGCAATCATCCCCAGCATTTT. Translating it yields CASAGRSSNHPQHF.

The genes are TRBV6-2 or TRBV6-3 and TRBJ2-4; TRBD2 might be the D (6 bases). Germline V gene sequence: CDR1 MNHEY, CDR2 SVGEGT. V lost 2 bases and J 5 bases, leaving 13 bases between the germline ends. The CDR3 loop spans 15 amino acids. This CDR3 is CASSYGPEGQNIQYF. CDR3 nucleotide sequence: TGTGCCAGCAGTTACGGGCCGGAGGGGCAAAACATTCAGTACTTC.

This chain connects TRBV6-6 to TRBJ2-1; a weak D match, TRBD2 (6 bases). The CDR3 sequence is 15 residues long. The germline gives CDR1 MNHNY, CDR2 SVGAGI (reference sequence). Trimming left V 11 bases short and J 2 bases short, with 19 bases between. CDR3 nucleotides: TGTGCCGGAGGGTTGGGACGTCGGCCCTACAATGAGCAGTTCTTC. Translating it yields CAGGLGRRPYNEQFF.

The chain recombines TRBV5-4 with TRBJ2-2, with 9 bases lining up with TRBD1. V shed 4 bases, J shed 3 bases, and the junction held 7 bases outside the gene matches. Germline CDR1 and CDR2: SGHNT and YYREEE (reference sequence). CDR3 length: 16 amino acids. This chain's CDR3 is CASSPNRGLYTGELFF. Written as DNA, the CDR3 is TGTGCCAGCAGCCCCAACAGGGGGCTATACACCGGGGAGCTGTTTTTT.

The V and J genes are TRBV29-1 and TRBJ2-1; TRBD2 aligns across 7 bases. V lost 6 bases to trimming and J lost 0 bases; unmatched junction nucleotides: 11. The CDR3 loop spans 16 amino acids. The V gene's germline CDR1 is SQVTM and CDR2 ANQGSEA. CDR3 loop: CSVRLQRGSSYNEQFF. CDR3 nucleotides: TGCAGCGTCCGACTCCAGCGGGGCAGCTCCTACAATGAGCAGTTCTTC.

The V gene is TRBV28, the J gene TRBJ1-4; D perhaps matches TRBD1 (6 bases). With 2 bases removed from V and 8 bases from J, the gap between germline ends came to 15 bases. This CDR3 spans 15 amino acids. CDR1 is MDHEN, CDR2 SYDVKM, per germline. CDR3 protein: CASSLAGAGREKLFF. The CDR3, as DNA: TGTGCCAGCAGTTTAGCGGGGGCCGGTAGAGAAAAACTGTTTTTT.

This chain joins TRBV5-5 and TRBJ2-1; 10 bases are shared with TRBD2. The CDR3 extends over 14 amino acids. Per germline, CDR1 SGHKS and CDR2 YYEKEE (reference sequence). J was trimmed by 3 bases and V by 5 bases; bases with no gene match: 2. The CDR3, as DNA: TGTGCCAGCAGGGTAGCGGGGGGCTACAATGAGCAGTTCTTC. Its protein product is CASRVAGGYNEQFF.

The rearrangement links TRBV7-2 to TRBJ1-4; 8 bases match TRBD1. Trimming cost V 2 bases and J 3 bases; bases outside gene matches: 2. Germline V gene lookup returns CDR1 SGHTA and CDR2 FQGNSA. The CDR3 totals 15 residues. This chain's CDR3 is CASSLQGAPNEKLFF. CDR3 DNA sequence: TGTGCCAGCAGCTTACAGGGGGCCCCTAATGAAAAACTGTTTTTT.

The CDR3 reads CASSPLRTGLVPEQYF. DNA of the CDR3: TGTGCCAGCAGTCCCCTGAGGACAGGTTTGGTCCCCGAGCAGTACTTC. V and J are TRBV6-2 or TRBV6-3 and TRBJ2-7, with TRBD1 matching 7 bases. The germline V gene encodes CDR1 MNHEY and CDR2 SVGEGT. With 5 bases clipped from V and 6 bases from J, the junction kept 16 bases outside the gene matches. The CDR3 extends over 16 amino acids.

V gene TRBV11-2 combines with J gene TRBJ1-2; perhaps TRBD1 as D (5 bases). Germline CDR1 SGHAT, CDR2 FQNNGV. There are 14 residues in the CDR3. The V end was cut by 1 base, the J end by 8 bases, with 14 bases between. CDR3 residues: CASSLGPRAGGYTF. The CDR3 DNA reads as TGTGCCAGCAGCTTAGGGCCCAGGGCTGGGGGCTACACCTTC.

The gene calls are TRBV2 and TRBJ2-7; 9 positions match TRBD2. This CDR3 region has 13 residues. Germline V lookup: CDR1 SNHLY, CDR2 FYNNEI. V lost 8 bases to trimming and J lost 6 bases; unmatched junction nucleotides: 8. CDR3 DNA sequence: TGTGCCAGCCGTTACGGCGGGGGGGGCGAGCAGTACTTC. Protein sequence: CASRYGGGGEQYF.